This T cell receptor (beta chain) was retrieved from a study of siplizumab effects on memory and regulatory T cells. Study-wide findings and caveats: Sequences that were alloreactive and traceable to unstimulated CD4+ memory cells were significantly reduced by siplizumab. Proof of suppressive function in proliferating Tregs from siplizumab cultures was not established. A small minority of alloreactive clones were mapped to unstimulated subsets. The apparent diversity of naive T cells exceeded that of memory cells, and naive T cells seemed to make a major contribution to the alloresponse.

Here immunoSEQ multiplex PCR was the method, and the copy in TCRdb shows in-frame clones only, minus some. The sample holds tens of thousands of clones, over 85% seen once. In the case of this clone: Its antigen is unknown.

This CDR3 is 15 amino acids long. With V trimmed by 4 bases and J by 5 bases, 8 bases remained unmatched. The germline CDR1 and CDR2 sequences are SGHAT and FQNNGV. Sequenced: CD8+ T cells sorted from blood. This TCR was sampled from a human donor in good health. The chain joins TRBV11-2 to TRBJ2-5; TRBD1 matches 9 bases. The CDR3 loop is CASSSGTGLVETQYF. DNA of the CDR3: TGTGCCAGCAGCTCCGGGACAGGGTTGGTGGAGACCCAGTACTTC.